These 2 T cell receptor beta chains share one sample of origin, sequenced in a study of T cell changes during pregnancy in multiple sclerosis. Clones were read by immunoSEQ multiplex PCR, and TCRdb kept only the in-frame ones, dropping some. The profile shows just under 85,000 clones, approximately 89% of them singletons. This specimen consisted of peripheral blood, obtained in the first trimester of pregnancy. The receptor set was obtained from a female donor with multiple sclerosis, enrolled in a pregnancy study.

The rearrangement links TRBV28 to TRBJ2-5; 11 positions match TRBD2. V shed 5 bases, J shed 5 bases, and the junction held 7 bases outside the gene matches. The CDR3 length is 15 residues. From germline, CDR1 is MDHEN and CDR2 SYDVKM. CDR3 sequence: CASSRELAGVETQYF. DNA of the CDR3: TGTGCCAGCAGTCGGGAACTAGCGGGAGTGGAGACCCAGTACTTC.

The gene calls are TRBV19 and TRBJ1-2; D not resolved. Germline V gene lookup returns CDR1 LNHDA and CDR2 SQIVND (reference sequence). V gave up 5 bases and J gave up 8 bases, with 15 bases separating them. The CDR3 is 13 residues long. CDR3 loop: CASSRAPAGGYTF. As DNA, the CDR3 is TGTGCCAGTAGTCGGGCACCCGCGGGGGGCTACACCTTC. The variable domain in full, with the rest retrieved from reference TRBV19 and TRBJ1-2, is DGGITQSPKYLFRKEGQNVTLSCEQNLNHDAMYWYRQDPGQGLRLIYYSQIVNDFQKGDIAEGYSVSREKKESFPLTVTSAQKNPTAFYLCASSRAPAGGYTFGSGTRLTVV.